The 9 T cell receptor beta chains reported below all come from one sample, sequenced in a study of cytomegalovirus exposure and HLA in healthy donors. The PCR employed 60 Vbeta primers together with 13 Jbeta primers. The table came from immunoSEQ multiplex PCR; TCRdb's copy has only in-frame clones and leaves some out. This table has roughly 100,000 clones, 75% to 80% appearing once. Sequencing was done on a sample of PBMCs. The receptor set was obtained from a male donor in good health and CMV-seropositive.

As DNA, the CDR3 is TGTGCCAGCAGACAGGGCCGAGAGACCCAGTACTTC. This translates into CASRQGRETQYF. J is TRBJ2-5 and V is TRBV19, with TRBD1 matching 7 bases. The germline V gene encodes CDR1 LNHDA and CDR2 SQIVND (reference sequence). This CDR3 has 12 residues. V was clipped by 9 bases and J by 4 bases; unmatched bases: 5.

The chain couples TRBV7-9 to TRBJ2-6, with 11 bases that match TRBD1. CDR3 length: 16 amino acids. V trimming: 3 bases; J trimming: 4 bases; junction bases outside the gene matches: 2. Germline V lookup: CDR1 SEHNR, CDR2 FQNEAQ (reference sequence). CDR3 sequence: CASSFGQGAGANVLTF. The CDR3 DNA is TGTGCCAGCAGCTTCGGACAGGGGGCGGGGGCCAACGTCCTGACTTTC.

The CDR3 nucleotides are TGTGCCAGCAGTGCTCGGGGGGCCTATGGCTACACCTTC. Translation: CASSARGAYGYTF. The genes are TRBV28 and TRBJ1-2, with D perhaps matching TRBD1 (6 bases). CDR1 and CDR2 (germline): MDHEN, SYDVKM. V shed 5 bases and J shed 4 bases, with 11 bases lying between them. The CDR3 totals 13 residues.

The chain recombines TRBV4-2 with TRBJ1-5, with no clear D. The germline gives CDR1 LGHNA, CDR2 YNFKEQ. Trimming removed 0 bases at V and 5 bases at J, with 11 bases between. The CDR3 loop spans 15 amino acids. The CDR3 reads CASSQDLGYDQPQHF. CDR3 coding DNA: TGTGCCAGCAGCCAAGATCTCGGTTACGATCAGCCCCAGCATTTT.

The chain joins TRBV18 to TRBJ2-7; TRBD2 is a possible D gene (5 bases). Germline CDR1 KGHSH, CDR2 LQKENI. V was clipped by 0 bases and J by 2 bases, with 11 bases between them. This CDR3 comprises 15 residues. This CDR3 reads CASSPPRAPPYEQYF. In DNA, the CDR3 is TGTGCCAGCTCACCACCGAGGGCCCCCCCCTACGAGCAGTACTTC.

This chain connects TRBV29-1 to TRBJ2-7; TRBD2 matches 7 bases. V was pared by 1 base and J by 1 base, with 10 bases of the junction left unmatched. CDR3 length equals 16 residues. Looked up from germline, CDR1 is SQVTM and CDR2 is ANQGSEA. Here the CDR3 reads CSVEVPGRGGSYEQYF. The CDR3 DNA is TGCAGCGTTGAAGTCCCGGGTAGGGGAGGGTCCTACGAGCAGTACTTC.

The rearrangement uses TRBV10-2 and TRBJ2-3; D perhaps matches TRBD2 (6 bases). The CDR3 has 14 residues. Germline V gives CDR1 WSHSY, CDR2 SAAADI. The V end was cut by 5 bases, the J end by 0 bases, with 9 bases between. The CDR3: CASSTGTSTDTQYF. The CDR3 region has the DNA TGCGCCAGCAGTACCGGGACTAGCACAGATACGCAGTATTTT.

The V call is TRBV7-9, the J call TRBJ1-5, with a tentative D call TRBD1 (6 bases). This CDR3 is 13 amino acids long. V was trimmed by 2 bases and J by 10 bases, leaving 12 bases between them. CDR1 is SEHNR and CDR2 is FQNEAQ in the germline V gene (reference sequence). This CDR3 is CASSLSWDTPQHF. For the CDR3, the DNA is TGTGCCAGCAGCTTATCGTGGGACACTCCCCAGCATTTT.

The chain recombines TRBV7-3 with TRBJ2-2; maybe TRBD2 (5 bases). This CDR3 region has 16 residues. The ends were cut back, 2 bases at V and 2 bases at J, with 12 bases in the middle. Germline V gives CDR1 SGHTA, CDR2 FQGTGA. This chain's CDR3 is CASSLYQRINTGELFF. As DNA, the CDR3 is TGTGCCAGCAGCTTATACCAGCGGATTAACACCGGGGAGCTGTTTTTT.